This entry is about one T cell receptor beta chain. The antigen is not known. The entry originates in a study of cytomegalovirus exposure and HLA in healthy donors. The study, taken as a whole, reports: Using a false discovery rate of 0.05, a later analysis showed that 15,000 to 20,000 TCR beta sequences were associated with HLA alleles. TCR beta sequences reportedly predicted most subjects' HLA-A and HLA-B alleles accurately. Cytomegalovirus association was assigned to some 160 TCR beta chains. The productive fraction for most TCR beta V segments was about 87% or about 30% in an earlier analysis.

60 Vbeta and 13 Jbeta primers were used in PCR. Clones were sequenced by immunoSEQ multiplex PCR, and TCRdb holds only the in-frame ones, with some missing. The table records 150,000 to 200,000 clones, about 63% of them present only once. Trimming took off 4 bases at V and 2 bases at J, with 12 bases between the two ends. The CDR3 loop spans 14 amino acids. This TCR was sampled from a middle-aged woman in good health and CMV-seropositive. Specimen: PBMCs. This chain connects TRBV23-1 to TRBJ2-7; D call uncertain. TRBV23-1 carries the ORF label, with uncertain function. The CDR3 region is CASSLSRRTYEQYF. The CDR3 DNA sequence: TGCGCCAGCAGTCTTAGCAGAAGAACCTACGAGCAGTACTTC.